This TCR beta chain emerged from a study of CD8+ T cells in alopecia areata. Study summary: Treated patients received oral tofacitinib, 5 to 10 mg twice daily. General study results and limits: Sequenced scalp T cells also include alphabeta T cells resident in normal skin. Lesional scalp exceeded normal scalp in clonality, especially in alopecia totalis/universalis.

With regard to this clone: Its antigen is unknown.

The authors extracted RNA and reverse transcribed it into cDNA as the sequencing template. The repertoire was sequenced with immunoSEQ multiplex PCR; TCRdb's copy has only in-frame clones and lacks some. This sample has 170,000 or so clones, with 50% to 60% found just once. The sequences come from CD4+ T cells sorted from blood, collected at week 0. The sequence came from a human donor with alopecia areata.

The CDR3 nucleotides read TGTGCCAGCGCATGGGGGTCTAATCAGCCCCAGCATTTT. Its translation: CASAWGSNQPQHF. The chain combines TRBV14 with TRBJ1-5; D might be TRBD1 (5 bases). The CDR3 is 13 amino acids. The ends were cut back, 8 bases at V and 4 bases at J, with 12 bases in the middle. Looked up from germline, CDR1 is SGHDN and CDR2 is FVKESK.